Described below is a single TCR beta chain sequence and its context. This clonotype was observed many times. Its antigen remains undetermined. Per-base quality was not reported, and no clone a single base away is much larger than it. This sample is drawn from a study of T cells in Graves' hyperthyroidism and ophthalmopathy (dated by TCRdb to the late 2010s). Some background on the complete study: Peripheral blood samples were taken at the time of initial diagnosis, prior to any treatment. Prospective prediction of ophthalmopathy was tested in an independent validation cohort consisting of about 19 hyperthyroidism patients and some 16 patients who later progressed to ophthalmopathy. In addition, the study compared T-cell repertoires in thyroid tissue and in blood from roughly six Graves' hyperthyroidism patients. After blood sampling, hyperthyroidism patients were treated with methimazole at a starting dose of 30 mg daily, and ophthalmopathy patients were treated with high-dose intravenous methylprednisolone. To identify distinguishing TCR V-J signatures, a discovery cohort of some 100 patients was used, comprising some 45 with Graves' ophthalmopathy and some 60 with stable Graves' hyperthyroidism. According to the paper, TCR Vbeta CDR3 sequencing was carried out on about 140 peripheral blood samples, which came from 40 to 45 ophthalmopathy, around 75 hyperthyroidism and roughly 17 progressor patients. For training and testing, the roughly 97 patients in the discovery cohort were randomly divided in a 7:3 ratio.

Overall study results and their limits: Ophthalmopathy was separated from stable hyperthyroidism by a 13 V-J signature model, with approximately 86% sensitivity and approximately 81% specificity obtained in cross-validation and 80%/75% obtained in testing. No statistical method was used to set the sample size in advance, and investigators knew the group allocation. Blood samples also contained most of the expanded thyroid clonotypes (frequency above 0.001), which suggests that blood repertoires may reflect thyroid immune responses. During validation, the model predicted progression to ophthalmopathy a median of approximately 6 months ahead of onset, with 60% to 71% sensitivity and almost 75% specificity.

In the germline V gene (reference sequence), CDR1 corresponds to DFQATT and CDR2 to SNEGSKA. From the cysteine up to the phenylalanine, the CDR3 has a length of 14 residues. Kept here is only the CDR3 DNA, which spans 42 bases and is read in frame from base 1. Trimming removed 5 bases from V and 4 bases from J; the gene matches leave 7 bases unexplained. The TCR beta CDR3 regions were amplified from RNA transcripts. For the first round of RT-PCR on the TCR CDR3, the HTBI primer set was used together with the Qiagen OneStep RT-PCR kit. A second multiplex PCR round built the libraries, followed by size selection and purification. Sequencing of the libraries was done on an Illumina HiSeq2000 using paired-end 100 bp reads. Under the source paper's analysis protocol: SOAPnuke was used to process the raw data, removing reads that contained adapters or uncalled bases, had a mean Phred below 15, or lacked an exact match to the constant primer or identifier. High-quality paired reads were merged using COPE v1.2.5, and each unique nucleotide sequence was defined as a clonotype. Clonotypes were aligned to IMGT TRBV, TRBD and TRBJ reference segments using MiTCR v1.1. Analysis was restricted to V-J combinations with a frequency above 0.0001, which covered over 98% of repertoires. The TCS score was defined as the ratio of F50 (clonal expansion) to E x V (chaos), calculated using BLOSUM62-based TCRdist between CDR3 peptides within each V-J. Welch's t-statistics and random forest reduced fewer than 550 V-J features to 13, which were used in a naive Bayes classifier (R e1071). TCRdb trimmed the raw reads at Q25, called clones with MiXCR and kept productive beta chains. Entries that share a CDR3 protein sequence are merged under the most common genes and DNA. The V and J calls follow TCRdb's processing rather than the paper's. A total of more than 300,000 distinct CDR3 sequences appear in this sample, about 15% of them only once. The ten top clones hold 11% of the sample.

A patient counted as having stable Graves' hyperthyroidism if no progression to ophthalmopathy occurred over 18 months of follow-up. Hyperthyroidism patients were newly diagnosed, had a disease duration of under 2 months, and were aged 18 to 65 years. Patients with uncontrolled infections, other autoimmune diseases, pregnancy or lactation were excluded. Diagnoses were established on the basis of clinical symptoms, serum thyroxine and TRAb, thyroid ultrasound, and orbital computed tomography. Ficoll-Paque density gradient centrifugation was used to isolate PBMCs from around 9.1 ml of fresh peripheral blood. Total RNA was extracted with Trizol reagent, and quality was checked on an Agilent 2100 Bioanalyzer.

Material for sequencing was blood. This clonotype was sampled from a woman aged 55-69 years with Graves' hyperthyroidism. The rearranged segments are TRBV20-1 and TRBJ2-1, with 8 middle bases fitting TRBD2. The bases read TGCAGTGCTTCCCGGGGGGGAGGTTACAATGAGCAGTTCTTC. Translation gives CSASRGGGYNEQFF.